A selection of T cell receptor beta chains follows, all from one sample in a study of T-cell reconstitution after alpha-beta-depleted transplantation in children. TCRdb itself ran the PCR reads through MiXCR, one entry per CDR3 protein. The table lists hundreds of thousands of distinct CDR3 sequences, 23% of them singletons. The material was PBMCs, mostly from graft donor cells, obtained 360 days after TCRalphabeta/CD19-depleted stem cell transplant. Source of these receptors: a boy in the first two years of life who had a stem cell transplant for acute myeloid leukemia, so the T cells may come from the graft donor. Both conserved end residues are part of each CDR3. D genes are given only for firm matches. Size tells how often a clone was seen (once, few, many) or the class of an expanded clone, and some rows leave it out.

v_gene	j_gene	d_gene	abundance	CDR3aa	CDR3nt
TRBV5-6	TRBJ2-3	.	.	CASSQDRPDTQYF	TGTGCCAGCAGCCAGGACCGGCCAGATACGCAGTATTTT
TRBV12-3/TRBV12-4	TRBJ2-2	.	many	CASSWGDAPGELFF	TGTGCCAGCAGTTGGGGGGATGCTCCCGGGGAGCTGTTTTTT
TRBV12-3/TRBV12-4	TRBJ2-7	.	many	CASSFMGFTYEQYF	TGTGCCAGCAGTTTTATGGGATTTACCTACGAGCAGTACTTC
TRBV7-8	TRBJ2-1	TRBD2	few	CASSSQRGPADEQFF	TGTGCCAGCAGTTCCCAGCGGGGGCCTGCGGATGAGCAGTTCTTC
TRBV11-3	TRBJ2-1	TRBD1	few	CASSPPSRTGEQFF	TGTGCCAGCAGCCCACCCTCCAGGACAGGTGAGCAGTTCTTC
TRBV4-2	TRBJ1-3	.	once	CASSPQVRGSSGNTIYF	TGTGCCAGCAGCCCCCAAGTAAGGGGCTCCTCTGGAAACACCATATATTTT
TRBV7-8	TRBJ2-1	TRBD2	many	CASSLAGGGATYEQFF	TGTGCCAGCAGCTTAGCGGGCGGGGGGGCCACCTATGAGCAGTTCTTC
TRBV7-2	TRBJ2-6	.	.	CASSLALGASGANVLTF	TGTGCCAGCAGCTTAGCTCTTGGGGCCTCTGGGGCCAACGTCCTGACTTTC
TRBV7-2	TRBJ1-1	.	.	CASSITGSTEAFF	TGTGCCAGCAGCATTACAGGCTCCACTGAAGCTTTCTTT
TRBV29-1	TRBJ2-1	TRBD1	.	CSVGFWDRQTSNEQFF	TGCAGCGTTGGTTTCTGGGACAGGCAGACATCAAATGAGCAGTTCTTC
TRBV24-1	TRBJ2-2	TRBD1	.	CATGTGNTGELFF	TGTGCCACTGGGACAGGGAACACCGGGGAGCTGTTTTTT
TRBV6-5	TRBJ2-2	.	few	CASSYSHTGELFF	TGTGCCAGCAGTTACTCCCACACCGGGGAGCTGTTTTTT
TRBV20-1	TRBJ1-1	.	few	CSALNRDNKLEAFF	TGCAGTGCTCTTAACCGGGACAACAAATTGGAAGCTTTCTTT
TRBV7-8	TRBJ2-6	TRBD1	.	CASSFGGQDSSGANVLTF	TGTGCCAGCAGCTTTGGAGGACAGGACAGCTCTGGGGCCAACGTCCTGACTTTC
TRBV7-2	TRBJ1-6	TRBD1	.	CASSYGTGYSSYNSPLHF	TGTGCCAGCAGCTACGGGACAGGGTACAGCTCCTATAATTCACCCCTCCACTTT
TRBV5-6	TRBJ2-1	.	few	CASSLVFQPSSEQFF	TGTGCCAGCAGCTTGGTCTTCCAGCCTAGCAGTGAGCAGTTCTTC
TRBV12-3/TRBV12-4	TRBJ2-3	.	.	CASSFSGGGGDTQYF	TGTGCCAGCAGTTTCTCGGGGGGCGGTGGAGATACGCAGTATTTT
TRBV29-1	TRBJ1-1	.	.	CSVLASNTEAFF	TGCAGCGTCCTCGCATCCAACACTGAAGCTTTCTTT
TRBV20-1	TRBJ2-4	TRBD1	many	CSARVPGQGAKNIQYF	TGCAGTGCTAGGGTACCGGGACAGGGAGCCAAAAACATTCAGTACTTC
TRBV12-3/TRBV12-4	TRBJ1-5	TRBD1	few	CASSLSLDRGNQPQHF	TGTGCCAGCAGCCTTTCCCTGGACAGGGGCAATCAGCCCCAGCATTTT
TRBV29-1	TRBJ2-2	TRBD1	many	CSVATGTGNTGELFF	TGCAGCGTCGCAACCGGGACAGGGAACACCGGGGAGCTGTTTTTT
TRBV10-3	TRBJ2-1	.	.	CATDRGGYNEQFF	TGTGCCACCGACAGGGGAGGGTACAATGAGCAGTTCTTC
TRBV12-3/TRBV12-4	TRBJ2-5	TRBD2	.	CASSLAWTSGEETQYF	TGTGCCAGCAGTTTAGCGTGGACTAGCGGTGAAGAGACCCAGTACTTC
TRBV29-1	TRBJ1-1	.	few	CSVRALKTMNTEAFF	TGCAGCGTTCGGGCCTTGAAGACGATGAACACTGAAGCTTTCTTT
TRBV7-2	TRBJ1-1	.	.	CASSFTTRNTEAFF	TGTGCCAGCAGCTTTACGACAAGAAACACTGAAGCTTTCTTT
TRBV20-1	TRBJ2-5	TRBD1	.	CSGALTGSETQYF	TGCAGTGGGGCCCTGACAGGGTCGGAGACCCAGTACTTC
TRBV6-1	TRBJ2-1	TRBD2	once	CASTLLGLAGGPSEQFF	TGTGCCAGCACCCTACTAGGACTAGCGGGGGGGCCGAGTGAGCAGTTCTTC
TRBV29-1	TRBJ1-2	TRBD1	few	CSGLGTGLDYGYTF	TGCAGCGGGCTTGGGACAGGGTTGGACTATGGCTACACCTTC
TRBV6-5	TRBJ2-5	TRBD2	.	CASSYLTSGQETQYF	TGTGCCAGCAGTTACCTGACTAGCGGACAAGAGACCCAGTACTTC
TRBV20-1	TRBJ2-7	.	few	CSARDTSGTAIYEQYF	TGCAGTGCTAGAGATACGTCCGGAACAGCGATCTACGAGCAGTACTTC
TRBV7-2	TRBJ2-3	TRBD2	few	CASSRTSGGEGTQYF	TGTGCCAGCAGCCGTACTAGCGGGGGCGAAGGTACGCAGTATTTT
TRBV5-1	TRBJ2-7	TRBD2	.	CASSLRLAGVQYF	TGCGCCAGCAGCTTAAGACTAGCGGGGGTGCAGTACTTC
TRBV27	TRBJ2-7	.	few	CATVLGYEQYF	TGTGCCACCGTCCTGGGTTACGAGCAGTACTTC
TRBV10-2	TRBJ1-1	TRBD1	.	CASRYRGEAFF	TGCGCCAGCAGGTACAGGGGTGAAGCTTTCTTT
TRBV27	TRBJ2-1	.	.	CASSSQRQEQFF	TGTGCCAGCAGTTCCCAGCGGCAGGAGCAGTTCTTC
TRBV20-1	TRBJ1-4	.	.	CSAPDRGAGAVEKLFF	TGCAGTGCACCTGACCGGGGGGCGGGTGCGGTCGAAAAACTGTTTTTT
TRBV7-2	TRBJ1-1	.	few	CASSLESGGATEAFF	TGTGCCAGCAGCTTGGAATCAGGTGGGGCCACTGAAGCTTTCTTT
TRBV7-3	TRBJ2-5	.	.	CDPRGGCETQYF	TGTGACCCCCGTGGGGGTTGCGAGACCCAGTACTTC
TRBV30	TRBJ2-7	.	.	CASTEEAEQYF	TGTGCCTCGACGGAGGAGGCGGAGCAGTACTTC
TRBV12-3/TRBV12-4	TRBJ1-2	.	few	CASTKGQYGYTF	TGTGCCAGCACTAAAGGACAGTATGGCTACACCTTC
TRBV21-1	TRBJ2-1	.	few	CASSKRAGFYNEQFF	TGTGCCAGCAGCAAAAGGGCAGGCTTCTACAATGAGCAGTTCTTC
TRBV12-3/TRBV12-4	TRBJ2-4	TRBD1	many	CASSLTDRDHIQYF	TGTGCCAGCAGCCTCACGGACAGGGACCACATTCAGTACTTC
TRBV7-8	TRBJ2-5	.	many	CASSWTGTQLETQYF	TGTGCCAGCAGCTGGACCGGGACACAGCTGGAGACCCAGTACTTC
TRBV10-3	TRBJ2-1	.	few	CAISESTAYNEQFF	TGTGCCATCAGTGAGTCTACAGCCTACAATGAGCAGTTCTTC
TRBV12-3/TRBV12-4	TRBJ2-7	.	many	CATGESNNDGQYF	TGTGCCACTGGGGAATCCAATAACGACGGGCAGTACTTC
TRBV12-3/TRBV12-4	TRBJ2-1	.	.	CASTTQRGGGPTYNEQFF	TGTGCCAGCACTACCCAGCGTGGGGGGGGGCCCACCTACAATGAGCAGTTCTTC